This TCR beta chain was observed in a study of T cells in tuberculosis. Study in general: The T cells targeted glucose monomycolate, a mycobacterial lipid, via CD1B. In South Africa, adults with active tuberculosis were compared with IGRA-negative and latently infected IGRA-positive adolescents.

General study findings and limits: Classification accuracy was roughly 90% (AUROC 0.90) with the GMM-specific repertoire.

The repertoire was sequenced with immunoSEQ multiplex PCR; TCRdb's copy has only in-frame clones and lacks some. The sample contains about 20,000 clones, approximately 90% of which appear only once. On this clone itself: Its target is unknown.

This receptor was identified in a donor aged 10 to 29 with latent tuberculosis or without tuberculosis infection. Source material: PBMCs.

This CDR3 is CASRLHAGAETQYF. The CDR3 DNA sequence: TGCGCCAGCAGACTTCATGCAGGGGCCGAGACCCAGTACTTC. The chain employs TRBV4-1 and TRBJ2-5, with D maybe TRBD1 (6 bases). The V end was cut by 6 bases, the J end by 5 bases, with 16 bases between. This CDR3 is 14 amino acids long. CDR1 is MGHRA and CDR2 is YSYEKL in the germline V gene.